This T cell receptor (beta chain) was identified during a study of blood T cell repertoires in COVID-19. Study overall: T cells, B-cell-depleted T cells, or PBMCs supplied cDNA or gDNA.

The count of this clone is one. CDR1 is LGHDT, CDR2 YNNKEL, per germline (reference sequence). V gave up 1 base and J gave up 2 bases, with 8 bases separating them. The CDR3 has 14 amino acids. Libraries were prepared by immunoSEQ multiplex PCR; TCRdb keeps only in-frame clonotypes and omits some of them. The table lists about 110,000 clones, roughly 80% of them singletons, with less than 2% in the top ten. Sequences were obtained from peripheral blood. This sequence was found in a man aged 50 to 59 with acute or convalescent COVID-19. The V gene is TRBV3-1 (or the pseudogene TRBV3-2), the J gene TRBJ1-2, with D unresolved. In nucleotides, the CDR3 is TGTGCCAGCAGCCAAGTGGAGTTAAACTATGGCTACACCTTC. Residues: CASSQVELNYGYTF.